This passage covers 5 T cell receptor beta chains from one sample sequenced in a study of radiation and T cells in renal cell carcinoma. Regarding time point: blood 4 weeks post-SBRT, at nephrectomy. Treatment described: 15 Gy SBRT to primary tumor, nephrectomy 4 weeks later. TCRdb's table, derived via immunoSEQ multiplex PCR, lists solely in-frame clones and lacks some. The sample consists of approximately 31,000 clones, 81% of them appearing once. The material sequenced was blood, taken from a patient whose treatment included radiotherapy and nephrectomy. These receptor sequences come from a man aged 55 to 69 with renal cell carcinoma.

V is TRBV12-5 and J is TRBJ2-6, with a weak D call TRBD1 (5 bases). The length of the CDR3 is 18 residues. CDR1 and CDR2 (germline): LGHNT, FRNRAP. The V end was cut by 5 bases, the J end by 5 bases, with 22 bases between. The chain's CDR3 is CASGSRRAGQSRANVLTF. The DNA for the CDR3 is TGTGCTAGTGGTAGCAGGCGTGCAGGACAAAGTCGGGCCAACGTCCTGACTTTC.

There are many counts of this clone. The chain has TRBV10-3 and TRBJ2-1; 10 bases are shared with TRBD2. Unmatched junction bases numbered 9, after V lost 4 bases and J lost 9 bases. This CDR3 comprises 15 residues. Per the germline V gene, CDR1 is ENHRY and CDR2 is SYGVKD. This CDR3 is CAISAVAGGEGEQFF. The CDR3 nucleotides read TGTGCCATCAGTGCCGTAGCGGGGGGAGAGGGTGAGCAGTTCTTC.

The genes are TRBV7-9 and TRBJ2-1, with 8 positions matching TRBD2. The CDR3 is 14 residues long. The V and J ends lost 8 bases and 0 bases, in that order; junction bases with no gene match: 3. CDR1 is SEHNR and CDR2 is FQNEAQ in the germline V gene (reference sequence). The CDR3 coding sequence is TGTGCCAGCCTAGCGGGCCGCTCCTACAATGAGCAGTTCTTC. Translation: CASLAGRSYNEQFF.

The V and J genes are TRBV12-5 and TRBJ2-3; possibly TRBD2 for D (5 bases). V was shortened by 4 bases and J by 0 bases, with 23 bases between the two germline ends. Germline V gene sequence: CDR1 LGHNT, CDR2 FRNRAP. This CDR3 contains 19 residues. CDR3 loop: CASGSAVSAAQISTDTQYF. CDR3 nucleotide sequence: TGTGCTAGTGGTTCCGCGGTTAGCGCTGCCCAGATTAGCACAGATACGCAGTATTTT.

This clone was seen ten or more times. This chain joins TRBV7-2 and TRBJ2-3; 14 positions match TRBD2. V lost 6 bases, J lost 9 bases, and 5 bases stayed unmatched. The germline V gene has CDR1 SGHTA and CDR2 FQGNSA. This CDR3 spans 14 amino acids. The CDR3 protein is CASSRGLAGETQYF. CDR3 DNA sequence: TGTGCCAGCAGTCGGGGACTAGCGGGAGAAACGCAGTATTTT.